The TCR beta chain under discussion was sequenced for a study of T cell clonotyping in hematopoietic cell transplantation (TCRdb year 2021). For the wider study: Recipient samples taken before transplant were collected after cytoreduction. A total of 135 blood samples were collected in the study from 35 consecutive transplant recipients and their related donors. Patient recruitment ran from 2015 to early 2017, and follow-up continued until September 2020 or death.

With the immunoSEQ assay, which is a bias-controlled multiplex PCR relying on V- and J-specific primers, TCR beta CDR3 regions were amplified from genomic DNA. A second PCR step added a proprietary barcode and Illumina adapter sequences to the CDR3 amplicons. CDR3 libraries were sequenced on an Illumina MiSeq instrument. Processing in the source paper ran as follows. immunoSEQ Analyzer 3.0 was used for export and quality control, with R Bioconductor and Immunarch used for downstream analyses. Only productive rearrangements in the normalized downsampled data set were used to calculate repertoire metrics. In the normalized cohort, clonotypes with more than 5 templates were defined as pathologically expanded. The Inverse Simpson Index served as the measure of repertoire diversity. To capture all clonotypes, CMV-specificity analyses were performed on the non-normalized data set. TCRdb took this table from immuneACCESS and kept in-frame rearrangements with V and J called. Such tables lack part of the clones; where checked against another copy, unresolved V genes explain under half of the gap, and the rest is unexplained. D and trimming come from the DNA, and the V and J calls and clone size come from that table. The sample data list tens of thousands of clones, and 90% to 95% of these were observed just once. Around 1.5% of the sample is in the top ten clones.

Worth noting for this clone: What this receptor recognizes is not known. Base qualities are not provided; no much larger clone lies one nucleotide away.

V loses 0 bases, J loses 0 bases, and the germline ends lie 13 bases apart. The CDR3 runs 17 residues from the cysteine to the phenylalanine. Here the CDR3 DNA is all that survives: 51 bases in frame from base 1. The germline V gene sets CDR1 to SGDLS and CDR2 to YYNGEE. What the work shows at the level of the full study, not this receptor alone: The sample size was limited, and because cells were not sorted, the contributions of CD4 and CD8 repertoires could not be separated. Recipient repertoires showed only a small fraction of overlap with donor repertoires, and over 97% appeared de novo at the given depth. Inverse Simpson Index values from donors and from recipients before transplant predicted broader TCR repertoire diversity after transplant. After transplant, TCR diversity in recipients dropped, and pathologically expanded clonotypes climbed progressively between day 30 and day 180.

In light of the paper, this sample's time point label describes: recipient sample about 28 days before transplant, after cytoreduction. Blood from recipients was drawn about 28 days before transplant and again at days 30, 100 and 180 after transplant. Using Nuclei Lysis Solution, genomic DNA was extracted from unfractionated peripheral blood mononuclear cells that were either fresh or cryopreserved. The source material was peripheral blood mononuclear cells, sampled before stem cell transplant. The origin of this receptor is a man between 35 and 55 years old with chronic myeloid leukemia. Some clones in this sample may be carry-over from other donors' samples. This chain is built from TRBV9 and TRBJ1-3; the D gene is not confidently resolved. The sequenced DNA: TGTGCCAGCAGCGTAGATAATTGGGCAGCCTCTGGAAACACCATATATTTT. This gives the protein CASSVDNWAASGNTIYF. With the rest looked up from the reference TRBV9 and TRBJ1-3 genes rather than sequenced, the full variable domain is DSGVTQTPKHLITATGQRVTLRCSPRSGDLSVYWYQQSLDQGLQFLIQYYNGEERAKGNILERFSAQQFPDLHSELNLSSLELGDSALYFCASSVDNWAASGNTIYFGEGSWLTVV.